Included here is one T cell receptor (beta chain) sequence, with context. Those enrolled, adults aged roughly 18 to 100 years, came from 25 or so US areas. Cohort 3 recovery required two negative PCRs, clearance, or symptom resolution. The sample comes from a study of blood T cell repertoires in COVID-19. TCRdb's table, derived via immunoSEQ multiplex PCR, lists solely in-frame clones and lacks some. This sample yields over 300,000 clones, of which more than 75% are seen a single time; less than 11% belongs to the top ten. Trimming left V 8 bases short and J 5 bases short, with 18 bases between. The CDR3 spans 15 residues. The germline V gene has CDR1 SEHNR and CDR2 FQNEAQ (reference sequence).

The chain links TRBV7-9 to TRBJ2-2; possibly TRBD2 for D (5 bases). The specimen sequenced was PBMCs or T cells enriched from blood (not recorded which). The receptor was derived from a woman aged 18-29 years who had recovered from COVID-19. CDR3 in amino acids: CASHVPRAWTGELFF. In nucleotides, the CDR3 is TGTGCCAGCCACGTGCCGCGGGCGTGGACCGGGGAGCTGTTTTTT.